These 18 T cell receptor beta chains originate from one sample sequenced in a study of cytomegalovirus exposure and HLA in healthy donors. 13 Jbeta primers and 60 Vbeta primers were used for the PCR. The protocol was immunoSEQ multiplex PCR, while the TCRdb copy is restricted to in-frame clones and leaves out a portion. Of 150,000 or so clones listed, around 75% are singletons. Sequenced: PBMCs. These receptors were obtained from a man between 25 and 39 years old in good health and CMV-seropositive.

This clone was recorded only once. The chain employs TRBV7-2 and TRBJ2-7; 10 nucleotides line up with TRBD1. This CDR3 is 16 amino acids long. The trim removed 2 bases at V and 3 bases at J, leaving 7 bases unmatched. Germline CDR1 reads SGHTA; CDR2 reads FQGNSA. CDR3 nucleotides: TGTGCCAGCAGCTTACGATGGGGACAGGGGCACTACGAGCAGTACTTC. Its translation: CASSLRWGQGHYEQYF.

The rearrangement uses TRBV27 and TRBJ2-7, with TRBD2 identical over 7 bases. The CDR3 extends over 15 amino acids. V dropped 1 base and J dropped 3; count of bases not matched to a gene: 6. Germline V lookup: CDR1 MNHEY, CDR2 SMNVEV (reference sequence). The CDR3 nucleotides read TGTGCCAGCAGTTTATTGGGGACTACGAGCTACGAGCAGTACTTC. The encoded protein is CASSLLGTTSYEQYF.

The rearrangement links TRBV5-6 to TRBJ1-2, with 8 bases lining up with TRBD1. Germline V CDR1 and CDR2: SGHDT, YYEEEE. The CDR3 length is 13 residues. V gave up 7 bases and J gave up 6 bases; unmatched junction bases: 8. The CDR3 here is CASWRAGGNGYTF. DNA of the CDR3: TGTGCCAGCTGGCGGGCAGGGGGCAATGGCTACACCTTC.

The chain has TRBV6-1 and TRBJ1-2; the D gene is possibly TRBD1 (5 bases). This CDR3 comprises 18 residues. Trimming left V 1 base short and J 2 bases short, with 20 bases between. CDR1 and CDR2 (germline): MNHNS, SASEGT. CDR3 sequence: CASSEVGAYRLSNYGYTF. DNA of the CDR3: TGTGCCAGCAGTGAAGTTGGGGCTTATCGCCTTAGCAACTATGGCTACACCTTC.

The V gene is TRBV25-1, the J gene TRBJ1-4; D might be TRBD1 (6 bases). The V gene lost 0 bases and the J gene lost 6 bases, with 14 bases spanning the gap. The CDR3 totals 16 residues. The germline gives CDR1 MGHDK, CDR2 SYGVNS. Here the CDR3 DNA reads TGTGCCAGCAGTGAATATGAGGGGGGGCCGGATGAAAAACTGTTTTTT. Translation gives CASSEYEGGPDEKLFF. Full variable domain (outside the CDR3, taken from reference TRBV25-1 and TRBJ1-4): EADIYQTPRYLVIGTGKKITLECSQTMGHDKMYWYQQDPGMELHLIHYSYGVNSTEKGDLSSESTVSRIRTEHFPLTLESARPSHTSQYLCASSEYEGGPDEKLFFGSGTQLSVL.

V usage is TRBV7-9 and J usage is TRBJ2-3; D is possibly TRBD2 (7 bases). V lost 4 bases and J 2 bases, leaving 10 bases between the germline ends. Germline loops: CDR1 SEHNR, CDR2 FQNEAQ (reference sequence). The CDR3 is 14 amino acids. This CDR3 is CASSSRGATDTQYF. CDR3 bases: TGTGCCAGCAGCTCTCGGGGGGCCACAGATACGCAGTATTTT.

The chain is built from TRBV11-3 and TRBJ2-3, with TRBD2 matching 10 bases. The germline CDR1 and CDR2 sequences are SGHNT and YENEEA. The CDR3 is 16 residues long. V trimming: 5 bases; J trimming: 0 bases; junction bases outside the gene matches: 5. The CDR3 coding sequence is TGTGCCAGCAGCCTCGGGACTAGCGTGAGCACAGATACGCAGTATTTT. Amino acids: CASSLGTSVSTDTQYF. The variable domain in full, with the rest retrieved from reference TRBV11-3 and TRBJ2-3, is EAGVVQSPRYKIIEKKQPVAFWCNPISGHNTLYWYLQNLGQGPELLIRYENEEAVDDSQLPKDRFSAERLKGVDSTLKIQPAELGDSAVYLCASSLGTSVSTDTQYFGPGTRLTVL.

This rearrangement joins TRBV4-2 to TRBJ1-5; maybe TRBD1 (6 bases). Trimming stripped 0 bases from V and 0 bases from J, with 12 bases between. The germline gives CDR1 LGHNA, CDR2 YNFKEQ. The CDR3 sequence is 17 residues long. The CDR3 nucleotides read TGTGCCAGCAGCCAAGAGGTGGGGGCAAATAGCAATCAGCCCCAGCATTTT. Translation gives CASSQEVGANSNQPQHF.

The gene calls are TRBV27 and TRBJ1-5, with D tentatively TRBD1 (5 bases). The V gene lost 7 bases and the J gene lost 6 bases, with 25 bases spanning the gap. The CDR3 consists of 17 residues. Germline loops: CDR1 MNHEY, CDR2 SMNVEV (reference sequence). CDR3 sequence (DNA): TGTGCCAGCAATCCCATCGCGGACAAGGGGTTGACTCAGCCCCAGCATTTT. Protein product: CASNPIADKGLTQPQHF.

The V gene is TRBV5-6, the J gene TRBJ2-7; D is unresolved. The CDR3 length is 14 residues. Trimming took 0 bases from V and 3 from J, leaving 10 bases between them. Germline-derived CDR1 and CDR2 are SGHDT and YYEEEE. The CDR3 bases are TGTGCCAGCAGCTTGGCCCTGGGCTTCTACGAGCAGTACTTC. It codes for CASSLALGFYEQYF.

The CDR3 is CASSKGNTEDTGYTF. The CDR3 nucleotides are TGTGCCAGCAGCAAAGGAAATACGGAGGATACTGGCTACACCTTC. V and J are TRBV21-1 and TRBJ1-2. TRBV21-1 is a pseudogene locus. The CDR3 contains 15 residues.

This chain joins TRBV2 and TRBJ1-2; 7 bases agree with TRBD1. This CDR3 spans 13 amino acids. Per germline, CDR1 SNHLY and CDR2 FYNNEI. Trimming removed 6 bases from V and 3 bases from J; junction bases left unmatched: 4. The CDR3 spells CASRIGQDYGYTF. In nucleotides, the CDR3 is TGTGCCAGCAGGATTGGACAGGACTATGGCTACACCTTC.

V and J are TRBV27 and TRBJ2-7; D gene unclear. The V end was cut by 6 bases, the J end by 2 bases, with 14 bases between. The germline V gene encodes CDR1 MNHEY and CDR2 SMNVEV (reference sequence). CDR3 length: 14 amino acids. The CDR3 region has the DNA TGTGCCAGCAGAGTCCGGCGGCCGCCCTACGAGCAGTACTTC. This translates into CASRVRRPPYEQYF.

The CDR3 reads CASRPSRPGTLKRSTEAFF. CDR3 DNA sequence: TGCGCCAGCAGGCCCTCTCGCCCAGGGACACTCAAAAGGAGCACTGAAGCTTTCTTT. The gene calls are TRBV10-2 and TRBJ1-1; TRBD1 is a possible D gene (6 bases). Trimming removed 6 bases at V and 4 bases at J, with 30 bases between. CDR3 size: 19 residues. Germline loops: CDR1 WSHSY, CDR2 SAAADI.

This rearrangement joins TRBV12-2 to TRBJ1-2; the D segment call TRBD1 is taken from the table without a DNA check. TRBV12-2 is reported as a pseudogene. This CDR3 has 16 residues. CDR3 DNA: TGTGCAAGTCGCTCCCCAGACGGACAGGGGGACTATGGCTACACCTTC. It encodes CASRSPDGQGDYGYTF.

This clone occurred many times. V and J are TRBV5-4 and TRBJ1-2; D gene uncertain. The ends were cut back, 2 bases at V and 7 bases at J, with 6 bases in the middle. This CDR3 region has 11 residues. Germline-derived CDR1 and CDR2 are SGHNT and YYREEE (reference sequence). Written as DNA, the CDR3 is TGTGCCAGCAGCTTCTTGAGTGGCTACACCTTC. This encodes CASSFLSGYTF.

This chain joins TRBV19 and TRBJ1-1, with D maybe TRBD1 (6 bases). Germline CDR1 LNHDA, CDR2 SQIVND (reference sequence). V was cut by 3 bases and J by 3 bases, with 20 bases left in between. The CDR3 contains 17 residues. The CDR3 DNA sequence: TGTGCCAGTAGTATGGGCAGGGGCGGGTTCCTGTACACTGAAGCTTTCTTT. Its protein is CASSMGRGGFLYTEAFF.

This clone was counted a few times. The V and J genes are TRBV18 and TRBJ2-7; 9 nucleotides agree with TRBD1. V lost 0 bases and J lost 4; bases outside the gene matches: 4. The CDR3 covers 15 residues. Germline V lookup: CDR1 KGHSH, CDR2 LQKENI. Here the CDR3 reads CASSPPGQGIYEQYF. CDR3 sequence (DNA): TGTGCCAGCTCACCACCGGGACAGGGAATTTACGAGCAGTACTTC.